The TCR beta chain under discussion was sequenced for a study of blood T cell repertoires in COVID-19. Overall study: Sources were T cells, B-cell-depleted T cells, or PBMCs; the material itself was cDNA or gDNA.

Repertoires were generated with immunoSEQ multiplex PCR, while TCRdb's copy carries only in-frame clones and drops some. The data hold about 80,000 clones, with around 76% observed a single time. This TCR was sampled from a man between 65 and 85 years old with active or convalescent COVID-19. Sequences were obtained from peripheral blood.

The CDR3 reads CATGVNEQFF. CDR3 sequence (DNA): TGTGCCACGGGAGTCAATGAGCAGTTCTTC. This chain joins TRBV6-5 and TRBJ2-1; a possible D gene is TRBD2 (6 bases). The V end was cut by 10 bases, the J end by 6 bases, with 7 bases between. Germline CDR1 is MNHEY and CDR2 is SVGAGI. The CDR3 spans 10 residues.